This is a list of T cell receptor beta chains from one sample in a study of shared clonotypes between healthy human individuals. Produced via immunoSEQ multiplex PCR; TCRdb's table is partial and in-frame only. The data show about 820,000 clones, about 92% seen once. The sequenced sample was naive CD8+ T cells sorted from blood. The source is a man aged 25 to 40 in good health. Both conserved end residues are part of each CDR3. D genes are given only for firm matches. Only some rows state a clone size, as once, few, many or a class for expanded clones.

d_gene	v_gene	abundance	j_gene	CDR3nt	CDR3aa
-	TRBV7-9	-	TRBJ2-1	TGTGCCAGCAGCTTAGCGGGAGTAAAATACAATGAGCAGTTCTTC	CASSLAGVKYNEQFF
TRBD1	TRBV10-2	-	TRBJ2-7	TGCGCCAGCAGGACCGGGACAGGGGGCTCCTACGAGCAGTACTTC	CASRTGTGGSYEQYF
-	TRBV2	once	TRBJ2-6	TGTGCCAGCAGTGAAGCCGGATCGATCTCTGGGGCCAACGTCCTGACTTTC	CASSEAGSISGANVLTF
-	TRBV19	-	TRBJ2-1	TGTGCCAGTGGGAGTAGCTCCTACAATGAGCAGTTCTTC	CASGSSSYNEQFF
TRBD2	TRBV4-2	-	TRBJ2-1	TGTGCCAGCAGCCAACGACTAGCGGACTCCTACAATGAGCAGTTCTTC	CASSQRLADSYNEQFF
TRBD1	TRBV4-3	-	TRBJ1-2	TGCGCCAGCAGCCAGGACAGGGGGCCTACAGAAGGCTACACCTTC	CASSQDRGPTEGYTF
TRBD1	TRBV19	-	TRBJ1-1	TGTGCCAGTAGTATCGGCCAGGGGGTAGCCACTGAAGCTTTCTTT	CASSIGQGVATEAFF
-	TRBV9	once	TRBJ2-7	TGTGCCAGCAGCGGGGCGTCAAGCTCCTACGAGCAGTACTTC	CASSGASSSYEQYF
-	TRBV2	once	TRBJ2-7	TGTGCCAGCGCTGAACAGCAGGGTGCCTACGAGCAGTACTTC	CASAEQQGAYEQYF
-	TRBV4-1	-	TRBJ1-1	TGCGCCAGCTACGGGGTGAACACTGAAGCTTTCTTT	CASYGVNTEAFF
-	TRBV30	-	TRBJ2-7	TGTGCCTGGAGTGTATCGGGAGCCTCCTACGAGCAGTACTTC	CAWSVSGASYEQYF
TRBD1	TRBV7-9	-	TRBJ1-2	TGTGCCAGCAGCTTAACGGGGACAGGGTACTCTAACTATGGCTACACCTTC	CASSLTGTGYSNYGYTF
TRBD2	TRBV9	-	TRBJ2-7	TGTGCCAGCAGCGTTGGCGGGAGATCGTCCTACGAGCAGTACTTC	CASSVGGRSSYEQYF
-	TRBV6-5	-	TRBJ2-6	TGTGCCAGCAGTTACGATGACGGAGCCAACGTCCTGACTTTC	CASSYDDGANVLTF
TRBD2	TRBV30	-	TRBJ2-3	TGTGCCTGGAGCTTGACTAGCGGGGCCTTAGATACGCAGTATTTT	CAWSLTSGALDTQYF
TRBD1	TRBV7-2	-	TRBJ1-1	TGTGCCAGCAGCTTAGGGGACAGGGGAATCAACACTGAAGCTTTCTTT	CASSLGDRGINTEAFF
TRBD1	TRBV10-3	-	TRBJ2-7	TGTGCCATCAGTGATCCCGGGACAGGGGGCTCCGAGCAGTACTTC	CAISDPGTGGSEQYF
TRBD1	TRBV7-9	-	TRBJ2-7	TGTGCCAGCAGCCAAGGGACAGGGAGGTCCTACGAGCAGTACTTC	CASSQGTGRSYEQYF
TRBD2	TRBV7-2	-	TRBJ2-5	TGTGCCAGCAGCTTAGCGGCGGGAGGGTGGGAGACCCAGTACTTC	CASSLAAGGWETQYF
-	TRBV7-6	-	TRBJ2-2	TGTGCCAGCAGCCTTCCCGGGGGAACTAACACCGGGGAGCTGTTTTTT	CASSLPGGTNTGELFF
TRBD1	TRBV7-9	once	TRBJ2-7	TGTGCCAGCAGCACCTTCCCCGGGACAGGAGGTTACGAGCAGTACTTC	CASSTFPGTGGYEQYF
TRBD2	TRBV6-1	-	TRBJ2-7	TGTGCCAGCAGTGAAGAGAGCGGGAGCCCCTACGAGCAGTACTTC	CASSEESGSPYEQYF
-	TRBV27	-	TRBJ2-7	TGTGCCAGCAGTCTTAATTCAGGGGCCCTCTACGAGCAGTACTTC	CASSLNSGALYEQYF
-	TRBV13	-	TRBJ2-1	TGTGCCAGCAGCCCCTTGATGGGAAACAATGAGCAGTTCTTC	CASSPLMGNNEQFF
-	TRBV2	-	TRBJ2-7	TGTGCCAGCAGTGAGGCCCGCTCCTACGAGCAGTACTTC	CASSEARSYEQYF
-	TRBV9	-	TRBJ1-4	TGTGCCAGCAGCTCGCGGACGGGAGTACAGGGAAAACTGTTTTTT	CASSSRTGVQGKLFF
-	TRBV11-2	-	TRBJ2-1	TGTGCCAGCAGCTTAGATAGTCGGCAGGGGGGCTCCTACAATGAGCAGTTCTTC	CASSLDSRQGGSYNEQFF
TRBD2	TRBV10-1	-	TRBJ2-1	TGCGCCAGCAGTGATGGGGCGGGAGGACCATACAATGAGCAGTTCTTC	CASSDGAGGPYNEQFF
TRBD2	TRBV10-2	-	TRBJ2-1	TGCGCCAGCAGCGAGGGGACTAGCGCGAACAATGAGCAGTTCTTC	CASSEGTSANNEQFF
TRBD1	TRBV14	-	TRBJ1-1	TGTGCCAGCAGCCAAGAATACAGGGGGCCGGCTGAAGCTTTCTTT	CASSQEYRGPAEAFF
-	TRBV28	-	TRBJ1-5	TGTGCCAGCAGTATGGGGGAAAGGGGTATTCCGCCCCAGCATTTT	CASSMGERGIPPQHF
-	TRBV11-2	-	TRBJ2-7	TGTGCCAGCAGCTTCCCAACGACTAGTTTGTACGAGCAGTACTTC	CASSFPTTSLYEQYF
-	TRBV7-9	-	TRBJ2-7	TGTGCCAGCAGCTCCGGACGGGACGGCTCCTACGAGCAGTACTTC	CASSSGRDGSYEQYF
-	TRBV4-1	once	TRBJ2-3	TGCGCCAGCAGCCCAGCGCCGGGAGCCCAGGGGTTATCAGATACGCAGTATTTT	CASSPAPGAQGLSDTQYF
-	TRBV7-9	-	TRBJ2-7	TGTGCCAGCAGCTTATCGCAGGGCCCCAGCTACGAGCAGTACTTC	CASSLSQGPSYEQYF
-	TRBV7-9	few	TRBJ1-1	TGTGCCAGCAGCCCGGATGCTGAAGCTTTCTTT	CASSPDAEAFF
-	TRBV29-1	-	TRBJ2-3	TGCAGCGTTAGAGGGACCCGTGAGCAGACAGATACGCAGTATTTT	CSVRGTREQTDTQYF
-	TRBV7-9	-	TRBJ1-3	TGTGCCAGCAGCTCAAACGGAAACACCATATATTTT	CASSSNGNTIYF
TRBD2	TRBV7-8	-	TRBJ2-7	TGTGCCAGCAGCTTAGAATTAGCGGGAGGGCCCGAGCAGTACTTC	CASSLELAGGPEQYF
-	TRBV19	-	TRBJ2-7	TGTGCCAGTAGCATCTATGGCGGGAACGAGCAGTACTTC	CASSIYGGNEQYF
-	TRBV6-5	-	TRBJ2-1	TGTGCCAGCAGTTACTCGGGCCCGTCCGGGGAGCAGTTCTTC	CASSYSGPSGEQFF
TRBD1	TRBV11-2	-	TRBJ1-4	TGTGCCAGCTCCCGGAGACAGGGGGCGCGGCCCCCAACTAATGAAAAACTGTTTTTT	CASSRRQGARPPTNEKLFF
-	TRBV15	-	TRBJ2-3	TGTGCCACCAGCTCCCTGGAGGAGAACACAGATACGCAGTATTTT	CATSSLEENTDTQYF
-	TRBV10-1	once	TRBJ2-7	TGCGCCAGCAGTGAGTCCGGGGCAGCCGGGACGCAGAACTTC	CASSESGAAGTQNF
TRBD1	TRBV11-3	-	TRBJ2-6	TGTGCCAGCAGCTTAGGTACAGGGGGCGACAACGTCCTGACTTTC	CASSLGTGGDNVLTF
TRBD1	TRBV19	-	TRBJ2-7	TGTGCCACAGGGACAGCCCATTACGAGCAGTACTTC	CATGTAHYEQYF
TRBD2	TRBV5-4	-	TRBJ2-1	TGTGCCAGCAGCCTATCGACTAGCGGGAGTCCGTATGAGCAGTTCTTC	CASSLSTSGSPYEQFF
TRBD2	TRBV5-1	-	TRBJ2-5	TGCGCCAGCAGCTTGGTAGCGGGAGCCGGTAGGGAGACCCAGTACTTC	CASSLVAGAGRETQYF
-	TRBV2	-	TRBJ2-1	TGTGCCAGCAGTCCACAGGGCTCCGAGCAGTTCTTC	CASSPQGSEQFF
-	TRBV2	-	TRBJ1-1	TGTGCCAGCAGGGACGAGCCGGGACGCATGAACACTGAAGCTTTCTTT	CASRDEPGRMNTEAFF
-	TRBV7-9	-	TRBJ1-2	TGTGCCAGCAGCTTATTGCAGCCGGATCCCTATGGCTACACCTTC	CASSLLQPDPYGYTF
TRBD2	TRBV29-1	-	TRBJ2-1	TGCAGCGTTGAAGCCGGGACTAGAGGCTACAATGAGCAGTTCTTC	CSVEAGTRGYNEQFF
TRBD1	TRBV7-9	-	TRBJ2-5	TGTGCCAGCAGCTTCGGGACAGGTCCTCAAGAGACCCAGTACTTC	CASSFGTGPQETQYF